A single sample gave rise to the 22 T cell receptor beta chains below, sequenced in a study of cytotoxic CD8 clonotypes in ibrutinib-treated CLL. Using immunoSEQ multiplex PCR, the repertoire was profiled, and TCRdb retains in-frame clones only, with some absent. The repertoire has just over 35,000 clones, about two thirds of them found once; the top ten carry roughly 17%. The sample in question was PBMCs, obtained at disease progression, from a patient treated with ibrutinib. The receptors here all came from a human donor with chronic lymphocytic leukemia.

The chain links TRBV2 to TRBJ1-1; D possibly corresponds to TRBD1 (5 bases). Between the trimmed V and J ends, which lost 6 bases and 5 bases, there was a span of 7 bases. The CDR3 runs to 11 residues. The germline gives CDR1 SNHLY, CDR2 FYNNEI. This CDR3 reads CASSGQTEAFF. CDR3 bases: TGTGCCAGCAGCGGACAAACTGAAGCTTTCTTT.

V gene TRBV7-6 combines with J gene TRBJ2-2; 11 bases are a match to TRBD2. CDR3 length: 16 amino acids. V dropped 3 bases and J dropped 4; count of bases not matched to a gene: 4. The V gene's germline CDR1 is SGHVS and CDR2 FNYEAQ. CDR3 sequence (DNA): TGTGCCAGCAGCTTTGCCGGGACTAGCGGCACCGGGGAGCTGTTTTTT. Residues: CASSFAGTSGTGELFF.

This sequence joins TRBV6-1 and TRBJ1-2; D is unresolved. CDR3 length: 13 residues. Germline loops: CDR1 MNHNS, CDR2 SASEGT. Trimming removed 6 bases from V and 8 bases from J, with 16 bases in between. In DNA form, the CDR3 reads TGTGCCAGCAGGCAGGCTTATCCACCGGGCTACACCTTC. Protein product: CASRQAYPPGYTF.

This clone was seen only a few times. CDR3 region: CASSSWTGRETQYF. The CDR3 nucleotides are TGTGCCAGCAGCTCCTGGACAGGTCGGGAGACCCAGTACTTC. This sequence joins TRBV6-5 and TRBJ2-5, with 7 bases that match TRBD1. J lost 5 bases, V lost 6 bases, and 9 bases had no gene match. There are 14 residues in the CDR3. The germline V gene has CDR1 MNHEY and CDR2 SVGAGI.

This chain uses TRBV6-5 with TRBJ1-1; D is ambiguous. The CDR3 runs to 12 residues. CDR1 is MNHEY and CDR2 is SVGAGI in the germline V gene. V lost 6 bases, J lost 3 bases, and 8 bases lay in between. The CDR3 coding sequence is TGTGCCAGCAGAGATGGTTACACTGAAGCTTTCTTT. Its translation: CASRDGYTEAFF.

Concerning this clone: Other nucleotide sequences in the sample specify the same CDR3. This sequence joins TRBV10-3 and TRBJ1-6; D not resolved. CDR1 and CDR2 from the germline V gene are ENHRY and SYGVKD. The CDR3 contains 14 residues. Trimming stripped 3 bases from V and 7 bases from J, with 10 bases between. The CDR3 spells CAISDLGGNSPLHF. The CDR3 region has the DNA TGTGCCATCAGTGACCTGGGCGGGAATTCACCCCTCCACTTT.

The rearrangement joins TRBV5-1 to TRBJ2-1, with 9 bases lining up with TRBD1. V lost 4 bases, J lost 5 bases, and 7 bases stayed unmatched. Looked up from germline, CDR1 is SGHRS and CDR2 is YFSETQ. The CDR3 spans 15 residues. The CDR3 protein is CASSAGDRENNEQFF. CDR3 nucleotides: TGCGCCAGCAGCGCCGGGGACAGGGAAAACAATGAGCAGTTCTTC. Together with reference TRBV5-1 and TRBJ2-1, the CDR3 gives the full variable domain: KAGVTQTPRYLIKTRGQQVTLSCSPISGHRSVSWYQQTPGQGLQFLFEYFSETQRNKGNFPGRFSGRQFSNSRSEMNVSTLELGDSALYLCASSAGDRENNEQFFGPGTRLTVL.

The count of this clone is one. This chain links TRBV19 with TRBJ1-2, with unresolved D. Trimming took off 5 bases at V and 4 bases at J, with 11 bases between the two ends. Germline-derived CDR1 and CDR2 are LNHDA and SQIVND (reference sequence). This CDR3 contains 13 residues. DNA for the CDR3: TGTGCCAGTAGTTTGAGGACGGTCTATGGCTACACCTTC. Its protein product is CASSLRTVYGYTF.

This chain connects TRBV4-2 to TRBJ2-6; the match to TRBD1 covers 9 bases. The CDR3 is 13 residues long. Trimming cost V 5 bases and J 9 bases; bases outside gene matches: 2. The germline V gene encodes CDR1 LGHNA and CDR2 YNFKEQ. CDR3 coding DNA: TGTGCCAGCAGCTTGGGACAGGGCAACGTCCTGACTTTC. It translates to CASSLGQGNVLTF.

The rearrangement uses TRBV7-6 and TRBJ2-3; 9 bases agree with TRBD1. This CDR3 has 15 residues. V trimming: 5 bases; J trimming: 5 bases; junction bases outside the gene matches: 8. Germline CDR1 is SGHVS and CDR2 is FNYEAQ. CDR3 DNA: TGTGCCAGCAGCGGACGGGACAGGGAGGGAGATACGCAGTATTTT. The encoded protein is CASSGRDREGDTQYF.

The chain has TRBV5-1 and TRBJ2-1; D uncertain. Germline V gene data show CDR1 as SGHRS and CDR2 as YFSETQ. The CDR3 has 17 amino acids. Trimming stripped 4 bases from V and 0 bases from J, with 17 bases between. In DNA form, the CDR3 reads TGCGCCAGCAGCCTATCTACCGGCTCCTTCTCCTACAATGAGCAGTTCTTC. Translated, it gives CASSLSTGSFSYNEQFF.

The chain couples TRBV5-8 to TRBJ2-7; 7 nucleotides agree with TRBD1. Germline V CDR1 and CDR2: SGHTS, YDEGEE. There are 14 residues in the CDR3. J lost 2 bases, V lost 1 base, and 3 bases had no gene match. The CDR3 sequence is CASSLRGRAYEQYF. The CDR3 bases are TGTGCCAGCAGCTTGAGGGGGCGAGCCTACGAGCAGTACTTC. Full variable domain (rest looked up from reference TRBV5-8 and TRBJ2-7): EAGVTQSPTHLIKTRGQQATLRCSPISGHTSVYWYQQALGLGLQFLLWYDEGEERNRGNFPPRFSGRQFPNYSSELNVNALELEDSALYLCASSLRGRAYEQYFGPGTRLTVT.

This clone was seen more than once but under ten times. Here the CDR3 DNA reads TGTGCCAGCAGCTTCGTTCCCAACTACGAGCAGTACTTC. Protein: CASSFVPNYEQYF. V usage is TRBV16 and J usage is TRBJ2-7, with no clear D. This CDR3 has 13 residues. Trimming cost V 5 bases and J 3 bases, with 11 bases left between them. CDR1 and CDR2 from the germline V gene are KGHSY and FQNENV.

V and J are TRBV19 and TRBJ2-3; the D is unclear. Germline V gives CDR1 LNHDA, CDR2 SQIVND (reference sequence). CDR3 length: 13 residues. Between the trimmed V and J ends, which lost 3 bases and 2 bases, there was a span of 6 bases. The CDR3 reads CASSIADTDTQYF. CDR3 nucleotide sequence: TGTGCCAGTAGTATTGCGGACACAGATACGCAGTATTTT.

The chain carries TRBV27 and TRBJ1-2; TRBD1 aligns across 11 bases. The CDR3 has 13 residues. Germline V CDR1 and CDR2: MNHEY, SMNVEV (reference sequence). The J segment lost 7 bases and the V segment lost 6 bases, leaving 4 bases of the junction unmatched. The CDR3 reads CASSGQGALGYTF. The CDR3, as DNA: TGTGCCAGCAGCGGACAGGGGGCGCTTGGCTACACCTTC.

The chain carries TRBV4-1 and TRBJ2-7, with D possibly being TRBD1 (5 bases). Between the trimmed V and J ends, which lost 1 base and 1 base, there was a span of 11 bases. This CDR3 region has 15 residues. Germline values: CDR1 MGHRA, CDR2 YSYEKL. This CDR3 is CASSQVQGPSYEQYF. DNA of the CDR3: TGCGCCAGCAGCCAAGTCCAGGGCCCTTCCTACGAGCAGTACTTC.

J is TRBJ2-1 and V is TRBV7-9; D unresolved. The CDR3 is made up of 11 amino acids. CDR1 is SEHNR, CDR2 FQNEAQ, per germline (reference sequence). V lost 5 bases and J 6 bases, leaving 5 bases between the germline ends. The CDR3 bases are TGTGCCAGCAGCCACCGCAATGAGCAGTTCTTC. As protein: CASSHRNEQFF.

In its sample, this clone was seen many times. The chain is built from TRBV18 and TRBJ1-6; no reliable D call. Germline V gene lookup returns CDR1 KGHSH and CDR2 LQKENI. The CDR3 covers 15 residues. With 3 bases removed from V and 3 bases from J, the gap between germline ends came to 9 bases. The CDR3 here is CASSPREIYNSPLHF. The CDR3 nucleotides read TGTGCCAGCTCACCCCGAGAGATCTATAATTCACCCCTCCACTTT.

In this sample, this clone turned up a few times. CDR3 DNA: TGTGCCAGCAGAAAGGACTATGGCTACACCTTC. Protein product: CASRKDYGYTF. V is TRBV9 and J is TRBJ1-2; D is ambiguous. The CDR3 spans 11 residues. Germline V CDR1 and CDR2: SGDLS, YYNGEE. Trimming removed 5 bases from V and 3 bases from J, with 5 bases in between.

V gene TRBV10-3 combines with J gene TRBJ2-5; D is possibly TRBD2 (7 bases). Germline V gene sequence: CDR1 ENHRY, CDR2 SYGVKD. CDR3 length: 18 amino acids. Trimming removed 5 bases from V and 2 bases from J, with 24 bases in between. The chain's CDR3 is CAISYTGLGTGGQETQYF. CDR3 DNA: TGTGCCATCAGTTATACAGGGCTCGGAACGGGGGGTCAAGAGACCCAGTACTTC.

The V gene is TRBV4-1, the J gene TRBJ1-2, with TRBD1 matching over 8 bases. Germline V gene lookup returns CDR1 MGHRA and CDR2 YSYEKL. Trimming removed 3 bases from V and 4 bases from J; junction bases left unmatched: 7. The CDR3 covers 15 residues. CDR3 residues: CASSQDRERAYGYTF. The DNA of the CDR3 is TGCGCCAGCAGCCAGGACAGGGAACGCGCCTATGGCTACACCTTC.

The chain uses TRBV19 and TRBJ1-2; the match to TRBD1 covers 8 bases. V trimming: 3 bases; J trimming: 7 bases; junction bases outside the gene matches: 4. The CDR3 sequence is 13 residues long. Germline V gene sequence: CDR1 LNHDA, CDR2 SQIVND (reference sequence). CDR3: CASSIDRGGGYTF. CDR3 bases: TGTGCCAGTAGTATCGACAGGGGAGGTGGCTACACCTTC.